A single T cell receptor (beta chain) is shown here with its context. The target antigen is unknown. These data are taken from a study of shared clonotypes between healthy human individuals. Study summary: Each donor's CD8 memory used one plate, CD8 naive two, each CD4 subset three.

Broader study findings: An expected dependence of interdonor clonotype sharing on sequencing depth was noted. Owing to a small donor count, the genetic and exposure-history diversity represented was limited.

TCRdb's table, derived via immunoSEQ multiplex PCR, lists solely in-frame clones and lacks some. In the table there are about 1 million clones, roughly 80% of which are singletons. V lost 6 bases to trimming and J lost 6 bases; unmatched junction nucleotides: 5. Per the germline V gene, CDR1 is MRHNA and CDR2 is SNTAGT. This CDR3 has 15 amino acids. The receptor was isolated from a man younger than 35 in good health. The chain joins TRBV6-4 to TRBJ1-6; 10 bases are a match to TRBD1. The sample taken for sequencing was memory CD4+ T cells sorted from blood. Specified subset: CD45RA-negative fraction. CDR3 sequence (DNA): TGTGCCAGCAGGGGGACAGGGGTCGGTAATTCACCCCTCCACTTT. This translates into CASRGTGVGNSPLHF.